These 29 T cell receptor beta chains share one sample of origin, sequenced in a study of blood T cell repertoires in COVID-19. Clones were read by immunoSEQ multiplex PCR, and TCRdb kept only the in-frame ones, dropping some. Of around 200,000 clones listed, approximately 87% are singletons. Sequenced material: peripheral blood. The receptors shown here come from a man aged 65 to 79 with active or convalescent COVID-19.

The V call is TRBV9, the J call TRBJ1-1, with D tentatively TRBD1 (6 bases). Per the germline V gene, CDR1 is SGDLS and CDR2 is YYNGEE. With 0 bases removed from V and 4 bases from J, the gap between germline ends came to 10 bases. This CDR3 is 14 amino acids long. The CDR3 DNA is TGTGCCAGCAGCGTAGCGACAGGTTTCACTGAAGCTTTCTTT. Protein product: CASSVATGFTEAFF.

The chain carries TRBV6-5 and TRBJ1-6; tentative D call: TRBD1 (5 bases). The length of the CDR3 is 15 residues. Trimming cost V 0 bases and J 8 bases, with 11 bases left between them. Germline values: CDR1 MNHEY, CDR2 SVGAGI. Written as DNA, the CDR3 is TGTGCCAGCAGTTACTCGTCAGGGTTGGATTCACCCCTCCACTTT. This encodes CASSYSSGLDSPLHF.

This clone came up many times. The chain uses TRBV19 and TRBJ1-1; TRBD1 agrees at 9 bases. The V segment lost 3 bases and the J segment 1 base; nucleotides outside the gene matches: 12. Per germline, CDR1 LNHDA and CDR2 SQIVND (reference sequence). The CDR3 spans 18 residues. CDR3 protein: CASSMGGWGQGTNTEAFF. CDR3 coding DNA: TGTGCCAGTAGTATGGGGGGCTGGGGACAGGGTACGAACACTGAAGCTTTCTTT.

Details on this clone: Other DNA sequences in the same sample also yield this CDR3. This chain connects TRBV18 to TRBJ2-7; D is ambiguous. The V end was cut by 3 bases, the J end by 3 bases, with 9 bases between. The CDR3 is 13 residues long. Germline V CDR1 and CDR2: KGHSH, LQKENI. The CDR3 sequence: CASSPPGHYEQYF. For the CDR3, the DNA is TGTGCCAGCTCACCCCCTGGCCACTACGAGCAGTACTTC.

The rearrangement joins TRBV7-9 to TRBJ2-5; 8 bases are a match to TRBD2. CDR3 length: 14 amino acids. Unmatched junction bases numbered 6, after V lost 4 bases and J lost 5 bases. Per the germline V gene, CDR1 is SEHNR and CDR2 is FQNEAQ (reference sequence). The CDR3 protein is CASSYTGTSETQYF. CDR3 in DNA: TGTGCCAGCAGCTACACCGGGACTAGTGAGACCCAGTACTTC.

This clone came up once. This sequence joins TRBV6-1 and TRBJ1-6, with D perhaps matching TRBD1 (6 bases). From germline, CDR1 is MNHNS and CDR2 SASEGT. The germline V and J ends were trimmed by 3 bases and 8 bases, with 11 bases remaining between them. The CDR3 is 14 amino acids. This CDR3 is CASSEDRNDSPLHF. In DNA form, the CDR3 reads TGTGCCAGCAGTGAGGACAGAAACGATTCACCCCTCCACTTT.

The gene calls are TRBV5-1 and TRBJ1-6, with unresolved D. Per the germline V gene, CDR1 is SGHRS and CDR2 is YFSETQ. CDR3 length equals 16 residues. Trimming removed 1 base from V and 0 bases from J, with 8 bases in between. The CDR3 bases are TGCGCCAGCAGCTTGCCCGAGAGCTCCTATAATTCACCCCTCCACTTT. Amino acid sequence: CASSLPESSYNSPLHF.

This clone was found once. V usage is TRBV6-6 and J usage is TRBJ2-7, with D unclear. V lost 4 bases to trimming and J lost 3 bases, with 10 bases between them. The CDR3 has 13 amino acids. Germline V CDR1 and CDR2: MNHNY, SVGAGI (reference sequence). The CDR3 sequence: CASSSRRNYEQYF. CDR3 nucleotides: TGTGCCAGCAGTTCACGGCGGAACTACGAGCAGTACTTC.

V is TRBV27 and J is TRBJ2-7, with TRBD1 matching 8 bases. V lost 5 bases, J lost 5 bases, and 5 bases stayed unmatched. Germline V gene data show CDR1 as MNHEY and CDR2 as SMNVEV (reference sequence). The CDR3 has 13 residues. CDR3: CASSRTGIHEQYF. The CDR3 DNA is TGTGCCAGCAGTCGGACAGGGATCCACGAGCAGTACTTC.

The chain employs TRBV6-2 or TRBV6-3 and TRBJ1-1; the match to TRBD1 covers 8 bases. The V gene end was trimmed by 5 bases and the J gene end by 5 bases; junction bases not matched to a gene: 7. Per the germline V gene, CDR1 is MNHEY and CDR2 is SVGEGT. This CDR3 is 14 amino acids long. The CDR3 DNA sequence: TGTGCCAGCAGTCTCGGACAGGGAGCAACTGAAGCTTTCTTT. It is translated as CASSLGQGATEAFF.

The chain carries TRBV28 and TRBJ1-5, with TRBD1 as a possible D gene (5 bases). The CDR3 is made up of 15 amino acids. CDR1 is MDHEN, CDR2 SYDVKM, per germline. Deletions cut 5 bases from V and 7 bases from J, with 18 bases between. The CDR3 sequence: CASSLTGPRGQPQHF. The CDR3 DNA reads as TGTGCCAGCAGTCTGACGGGCCCCCGGGGGCAGCCCCAGCATTTT.

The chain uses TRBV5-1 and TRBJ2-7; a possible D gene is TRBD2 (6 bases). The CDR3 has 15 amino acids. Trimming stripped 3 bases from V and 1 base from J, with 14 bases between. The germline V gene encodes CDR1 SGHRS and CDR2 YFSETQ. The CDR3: CASSSQGGVSYEQYF. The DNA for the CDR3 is TGCGCCAGCAGCTCGCAGGGCGGGGTTTCCTACGAGCAGTACTTC.

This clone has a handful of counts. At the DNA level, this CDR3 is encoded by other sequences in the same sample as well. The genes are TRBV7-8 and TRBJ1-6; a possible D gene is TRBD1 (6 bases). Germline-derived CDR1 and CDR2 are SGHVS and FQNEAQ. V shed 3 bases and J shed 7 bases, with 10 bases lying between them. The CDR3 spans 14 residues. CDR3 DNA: TGTGCCAGCAGCTTGGGCAGGGGCAATTCACCCCTCCACTTT. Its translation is CASSLGRGNSPLHF.

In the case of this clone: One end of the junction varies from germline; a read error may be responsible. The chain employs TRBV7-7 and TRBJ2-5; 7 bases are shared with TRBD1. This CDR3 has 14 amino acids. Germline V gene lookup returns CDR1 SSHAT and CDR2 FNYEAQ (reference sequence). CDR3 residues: CASSSSTGSETQYF. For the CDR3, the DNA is TGTGCTAGCAGCTCCTCGACAGGGTCGGAGACCCAGTACTTC. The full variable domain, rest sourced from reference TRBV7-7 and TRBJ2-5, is GAGVSQSPRYKVTKRGQDVTLRCDPISSHATLYWYQQALGQGPEFLTYFNYEAQPDKSGLPSDRFSAERPEGSISTLTIQRTEQRDSAMYRCASSSSTGSETQYFGPGTRLLVL.

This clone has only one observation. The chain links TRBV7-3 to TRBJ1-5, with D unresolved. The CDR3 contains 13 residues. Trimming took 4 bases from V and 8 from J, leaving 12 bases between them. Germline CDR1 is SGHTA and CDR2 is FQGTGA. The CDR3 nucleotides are TGTGCCAGCAGCTCTACCCCGGGAGAGCCCCAGCATTTT. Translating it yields CASSSTPGEPQHF.

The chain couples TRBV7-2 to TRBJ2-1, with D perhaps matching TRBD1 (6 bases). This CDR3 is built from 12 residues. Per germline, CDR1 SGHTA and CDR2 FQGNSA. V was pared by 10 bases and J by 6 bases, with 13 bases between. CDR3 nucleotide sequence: TGTGCCATCGGACAGAGGCTCAATGAGCAGTTCTTC. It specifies CAIGQRLNEQFF.

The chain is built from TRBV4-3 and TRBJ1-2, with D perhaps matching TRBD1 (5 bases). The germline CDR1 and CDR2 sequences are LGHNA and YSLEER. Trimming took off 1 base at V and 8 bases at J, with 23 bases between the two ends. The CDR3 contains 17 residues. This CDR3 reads CASSQGSSWTRGRGYTF. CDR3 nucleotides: TGCGCCAGCAGCCAAGGCAGCTCTTGGACAAGGGGCCGGGGCTACACCTTC.

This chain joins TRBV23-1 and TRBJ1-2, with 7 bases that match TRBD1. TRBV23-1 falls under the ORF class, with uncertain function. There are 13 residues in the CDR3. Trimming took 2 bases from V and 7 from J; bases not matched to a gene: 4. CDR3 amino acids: CASSQAGGSGYTF. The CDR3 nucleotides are TGCGCCAGCAGTCAAGCAGGGGGGTCTGGCTACACCTTC.

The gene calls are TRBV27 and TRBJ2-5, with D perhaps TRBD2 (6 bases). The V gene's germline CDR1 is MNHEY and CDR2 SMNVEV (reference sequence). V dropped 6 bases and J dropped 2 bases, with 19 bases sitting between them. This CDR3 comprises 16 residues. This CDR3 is CASRGRAGNPQETQYF. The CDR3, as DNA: TGTGCCAGCAGAGGAAGGGCGGGGAACCCTCAAGAGACCCAGTACTTC.

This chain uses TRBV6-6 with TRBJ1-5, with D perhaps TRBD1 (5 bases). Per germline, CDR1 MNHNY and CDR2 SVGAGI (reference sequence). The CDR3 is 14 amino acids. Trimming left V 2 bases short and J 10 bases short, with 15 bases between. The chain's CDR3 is CASSYPGGERPQHF. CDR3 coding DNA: TGTGCCAGCAGTTACCCGGGAGGGGAACGACCCCAGCATTTT.

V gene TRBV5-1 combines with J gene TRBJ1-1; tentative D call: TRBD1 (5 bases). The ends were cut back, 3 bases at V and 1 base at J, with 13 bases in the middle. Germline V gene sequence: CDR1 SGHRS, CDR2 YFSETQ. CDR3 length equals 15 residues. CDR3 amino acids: CASSSQGSENTEAFF. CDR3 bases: TGCGCCAGCAGCTCTCAGGGCTCGGAGAACACTGAAGCTTTCTTT.

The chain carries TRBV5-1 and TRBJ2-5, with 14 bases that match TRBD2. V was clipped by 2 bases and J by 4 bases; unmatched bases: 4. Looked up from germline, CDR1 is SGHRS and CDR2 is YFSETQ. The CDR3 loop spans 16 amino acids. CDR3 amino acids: CASSFGLAGGSETQYF. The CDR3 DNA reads TGCGCCAGCAGCTTTGGACTAGCGGGGGGTTCAGAGACCCAGTACTTC.

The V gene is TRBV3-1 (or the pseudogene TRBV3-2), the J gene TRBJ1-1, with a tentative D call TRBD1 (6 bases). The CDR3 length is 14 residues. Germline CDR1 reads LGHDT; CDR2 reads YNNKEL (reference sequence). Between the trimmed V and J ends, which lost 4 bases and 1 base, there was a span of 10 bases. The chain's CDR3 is CASSLGHQNTEAFF. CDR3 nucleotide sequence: TGTGCCAGCAGCCTGGGACACCAGAACACTGAAGCTTTCTTT.

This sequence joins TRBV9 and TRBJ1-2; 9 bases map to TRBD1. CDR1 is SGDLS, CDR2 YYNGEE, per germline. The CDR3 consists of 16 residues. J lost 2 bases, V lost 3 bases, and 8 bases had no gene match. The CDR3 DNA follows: TGTGCCAGCAGCGGTCCCGGGACAGGGACCAACTATGGCTACACCTTC. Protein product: CASSGPGTGTNYGYTF.

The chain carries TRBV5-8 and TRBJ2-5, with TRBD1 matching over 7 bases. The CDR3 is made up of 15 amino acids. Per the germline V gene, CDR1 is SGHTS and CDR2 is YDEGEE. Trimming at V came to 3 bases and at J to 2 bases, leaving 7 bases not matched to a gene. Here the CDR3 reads CASSSAGGIQETQYF. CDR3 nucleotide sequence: TGTGCCAGCAGCTCAGCAGGGGGAATTCAAGAGACCCAGTACTTC.

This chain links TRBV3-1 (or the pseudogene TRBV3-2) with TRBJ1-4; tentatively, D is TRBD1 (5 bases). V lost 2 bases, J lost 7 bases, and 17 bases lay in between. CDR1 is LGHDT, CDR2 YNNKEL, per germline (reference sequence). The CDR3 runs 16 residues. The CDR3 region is CASSQIRLTGREKLFF. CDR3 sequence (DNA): TGTGCCAGCAGCCAAATCAGGCTTACAGGTCGTGAAAAACTGTTTTTT.

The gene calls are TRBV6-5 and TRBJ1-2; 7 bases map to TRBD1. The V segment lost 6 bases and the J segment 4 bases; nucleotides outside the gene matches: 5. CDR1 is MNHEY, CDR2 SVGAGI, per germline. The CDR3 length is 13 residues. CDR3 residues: CASRRDSRYGYTF. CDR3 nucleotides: TGTGCCAGCAGACGGGACAGTCGCTATGGCTACACCTTC.

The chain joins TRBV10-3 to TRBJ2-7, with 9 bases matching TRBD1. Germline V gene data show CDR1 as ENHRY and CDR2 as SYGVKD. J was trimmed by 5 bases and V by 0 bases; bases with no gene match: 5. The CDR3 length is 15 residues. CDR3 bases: TGTGCCATCAGTGAGTCTTACAGGGGGCAGAACGAGCAGTACTTC. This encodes CAISESYRGQNEQYF.

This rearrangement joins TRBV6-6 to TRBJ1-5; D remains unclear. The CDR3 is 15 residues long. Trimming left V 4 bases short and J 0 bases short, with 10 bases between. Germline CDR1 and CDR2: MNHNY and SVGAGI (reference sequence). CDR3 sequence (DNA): TGTGCCAGCAGTTTAGATTCTCTTAGCAATCAGCCCCAGCATTTT. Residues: CASSLDSLSNQPQHF.